One sample yielded the 23 T cell receptor beta chains listed below, sequenced in a study of T cells in Graves' hyperthyroidism and ophthalmopathy (dated 2019 in TCRdb). The library was made by multiplex PCR. Instrument on record: Illumina HiSeq 2000. The TCR beta CDR3 regions were amplified from RNA transcripts. The first round of RT-PCR for the TCR CDR3 was performed with the HTBI primer set and the Qiagen OneStep RT-PCR kit. TCRdb applied fastp at Q25 and MiXCR to the public reads, then kept only in-frame beta chains. Each CDR3 protein gets just one entry, which takes the most common genes and DNA from the rows behind it. The sample yields about 600,000 distinct CDR3 sequences; approximately 16% were counted once. About 3.5% of the sample is held by the ten biggest clonotypes. The sequenced sample consisted of blood. The receptor source for this set is a middle-aged woman with Graves' ophthalmopathy.

The chain has TRBV20-1 and TRBJ2-1; 8 nucleotides align to TRBD2. Trimming took 5 bases from V and 4 from J; bases not matched to a gene: 19. The CDR3 spans 18 residues. The germline V gene has CDR1 DFQATT and CDR2 SNEGSKA (reference sequence). The CDR3 region has the DNA TGCAGTGCTTACAGCCCAGGCAGCGGGACTAGGGGGTACAATGAGCAGTTCTTC. It specifies CSAYSPGSGTRGYNEQFF.

This clonotype was seen only a few times. The chain carries TRBV9 and TRBJ1-3; D possibly corresponds to TRBD1 (5 bases). V lost 3 bases and J 4 bases, leaving 17 bases between the germline ends. Germline lookup yields CDR1 SGDLS and CDR2 YYNGEE. The length of the CDR3 is 16 residues. CDR3 in amino acids: CASSGSRGAGGNTIYF. In DNA form, the CDR3 reads TGTGCCAGCAGCGGTTCGCGCGGGGCGGGAGGAAACACCATATATTTT.

This clonotype was seen ten or more times. The CDR3 DNA reads TGTGCCAGCAGTTACTCGAGGACGAGCGCGGCCTACAATGAGCAGTTCTTC. Its protein is CASSYSRTSAAYNEQFF. The chain is built from TRBV6-6 and TRBJ2-1; unclear D gene. V gave up 0 bases and J gave up 2 bases, with 14 bases separating them. This CDR3 comprises 17 residues. Germline V gives CDR1 MNHNY, CDR2 SVGAGI (reference sequence).

J is TRBJ1-2 and V is TRBV10-3, with TRBD1 matching 10 bases. V was pared by 6 bases and J by 8 bases, with 6 bases of the junction left unmatched. The CDR3 is 13 residues long. Germline CDR1 ENHRY, CDR2 SYGVKD. The CDR3 DNA sequence: TGTGCCATCAGCGCGGACAGGGGGGGAGGCTACACCTTC. Encoded protein: CAISADRGGGYTF.

The rearrangement joins TRBV12-3 or TRBV12-4 to TRBJ2-7; D possibly corresponds to TRBD2 (6 bases). This CDR3 comprises 14 residues. With 8 bases removed from V and 2 bases from J, the gap between germline ends came to 16 bases. DNA for the CDR3: TGTGCCAGCGCACCCCGGGACTCCGCCTACGAGCAGTACTTC. Protein product: CASAPRDSAYEQYF.

V and J are TRBV5-1 and TRBJ2-7; either TRBD1 or TRBD2 may supply D (5 bases each). With 0 bases removed from V and 4 bases from J, the gap between germline ends came to 17 bases. In germline, CDR1 is SGHRS, CDR2 YFSETQ. CDR3 length: 16 residues. For the CDR3, the DNA is TGCGCCAGCAGCTTGGGGCCGAGGGACGGCCGATACGAGCAGTACTTC. Translation gives CASSLGPRDGRYEQYF. Full variable domain (rest looked up from reference TRBV5-1 and TRBJ2-7): KAGVTQTPRYLIKTRGQQVTLSCSPISGHRSVSWYQQTPGQGLQFLFEYFSETQRNKGNFPGRFSGRQFSNSRSEMNVSTLELGDSALYLCASSLGPRDGRYEQYFGPGTRLTVT.

In its sample, this clonotype was seen many times. The chain combines TRBV2 with TRBJ2-6; perhaps TRBD1 as D (5 bases). V gave up 8 bases and J gave up 4 bases, with 24 bases separating them. Germline V lookup: CDR1 SNHLY, CDR2 FYNNEI. The CDR3 is made up of 18 amino acids. This CDR3 is CASQRTQGYLSGANVLTF. The CDR3 nucleotides read TGTGCCAGCCAAAGAACCCAGGGCTACCTATCGGGGGCCAACGTCCTGACTTTC.

The gene calls are TRBV4-1 and TRBJ2-5; 10 bases are shared with TRBD2. The CDR3 runs 16 residues. Germline V CDR1 and CDR2: MGHRA, YSYEKL. The J segment lost 5 bases and the V segment lost 1 base, leaving 7 bases of the junction unmatched. The CDR3 is CASSQGSGGAGETQYF. The CDR3 coding sequence is TGCGCCAGCAGCCAAGGAAGCGGGGGGGCCGGGGAGACCCAGTACTTC.

In this sample, this clonotype turned up many times. The chain carries TRBV3-1 and TRBJ2-7; 8 nucleotides align to TRBD2. Germline CDR1 LGHDT, CDR2 YNNKEL (reference sequence). J was trimmed by 2 bases and V by 1 base; bases with no gene match: 7. The CDR3 has 16 residues. CDR3 nucleotides: TGTGCCAGCAGCCAAGTCGGTAGCGGGGCCACCTACGAGCAGTACTTC. This encodes CASSQVGSGATYEQYF.

The chain joins TRBV10-1 to TRBJ1-1; maybe TRBD1 (6 bases). Germline V gene data show CDR1 as WNHNN and CDR2 as SYGVQD (reference sequence). Between the trimmed V and J ends, which lost 8 bases and 0 bases, there was a span of 22 bases. The CDR3 is 17 residues long. CDR3 coding DNA: TGCGCCAGCCCGATCGGCAGGGGTATGAGGCTGAACACTGAAGCTTTCTTT. This encodes CASPIGRGMRLNTEAFF.

V usage is TRBV5-4 and J usage is TRBJ1-2; D gene uncertain. Germline V lookup: CDR1 SGHNT, CDR2 YYREEE (reference sequence). V was trimmed by 3 bases and J by 7 bases, leaving 22 bases between them. The CDR3 is 16 residues long. In DNA form, the CDR3 reads TGTGCCAGCAGCTCGGACGGAGGGAGGGTTGTTACTGGCTACACCTTC. As protein: CASSSDGGRVVTGYTF.

This clonotype has at least ten counts. The V call is TRBV28, the J call TRBJ1-1; TRBD1 is a possible D gene (5 bases). The length of the CDR3 is 12 residues. Trimming stripped 5 bases from V and 7 bases from J, with 11 bases between. Per the germline V gene, CDR1 is MDHEN and CDR2 is SYDVKM. For the CDR3, the DNA is TGTGCCAGCAGTGACAGTAAGGATGAAGCTTTCTTT. Translation: CASSDSKDEAFF.

Ten or more counts support this clonotype. The genes are TRBV12-3 or TRBV12-4 and TRBJ2-1, with 9 bases aligning to TRBD2. The CDR3 is made up of 14 amino acids. V trimming: 5 bases; J trimming: 6 bases; junction bases outside the gene matches: 5. The CDR3 nucleotides are TGTGCCAGCAGTAAAAGCGGGGGGTTCAATGAGCAGTTCTTC. This gives the protein CASSKSGGFNEQFF.

This clonotype was seen a few times. The J gene is TRBJ1-2, the V gene TRBV20-1; TRBD1 aligns across 9 bases. The CDR3 has 13 residues. The germline V gene encodes CDR1 DFQATT and CDR2 SNEGSKA (reference sequence). Here the CDR3 DNA reads TGCAGGCTGGGGGACAGGGATAACTATGGCTACACCTTC. It translates to CRLGDRDNYGYTF.

This clonotype was observed many times. The J gene is TRBJ2-7, the V gene TRBV6-1; no firm D call. The CDR3 runs to 14 residues. V gave up 5 bases and J gave up 0 bases, with 11 bases separating them. Germline V CDR1 and CDR2: MNHNS, SASEGT. The CDR3 coding sequence is TGTGCCAGCAGTCCGCGGTTTAGCTCCTACGAGCAGTACTTC. It codes for CASSPRFSSYEQYF.

This clonotype appeared many times. This rearrangement joins TRBV30 to TRBJ1-1, with D maybe TRBD1 (5 bases). The V end lost 2 bases, the J end lost 3 bases, and 19 bases lay between the germline ends. The CDR3 totals 16 residues. Germline CDR1 reads GTSNPN; CDR2 reads SVGIG (reference sequence). CDR3 sequence (DNA): TGTGCCTGGAGTCTAGGGCAGGCAGGGAGGTACACTGAAGCTTTCTTT. It codes for CAWSLGQAGRYTEAFF.

The gene calls are TRBV6-1 and TRBJ2-2, with TRBD1 matching over 7 bases. V shed 3 bases, J shed 6 bases, and the junction held 4 bases outside the gene matches. The CDR3 totals 14 residues. Looked up from germline, CDR1 is MNHNS and CDR2 is SASEGT. The CDR3 DNA is TGTGCCAGCAGTGAGCTACAGGGGCCCGGGGAGCTGTTTTTT. Encoded protein: CASSELQGPGELFF.

The V call is TRBV2, the J call TRBJ2-2, with 10 bases lining up with TRBD2. The CDR3 runs to 16 residues. Per the germline V gene, CDR1 is SNHLY and CDR2 is FYNNEI. The trim removed 6 bases at V and 5 bases at J, leaving 9 bases unmatched. The CDR3 region is CASRAGGIEGTGELFF. CDR3 sequence (DNA): TGTGCCAGCAGAGCGGGAGGGATAGAGGGGACCGGGGAGCTGTTTTTT.

This clonotype was recorded many times. The rearrangement uses TRBV12-3 or TRBV12-4 and TRBJ2-1; the match to TRBD2 covers 7 bases. This CDR3 has 14 residues. J was trimmed by 6 bases and V by 6 bases; bases with no gene match: 8. CDR3 nucleotide sequence: TGTGCCAGCAGAAGGCTAGCGGCCGCCAATGAGCAGTTCTTC. Its protein is CASRRLAAANEQFF.

The genes are TRBV5-1 and TRBJ1-1; D unresolved. Looked up from germline, CDR1 is SGHRS and CDR2 is YFSETQ. V was clipped by 1 base and J by 2 bases, with 6 bases between them. This CDR3 contains 13 residues. CDR3 in amino acids: CASSLLDNTEAFF. In DNA, the CDR3 is TGCGCCAGCAGCTTGTTGGATAACACTGAAGCTTTCTTT.

The chain combines TRBV18 with TRBJ1-1; D remains unclear. Trimming removed 4 bases at V and 1 base at J, with 13 bases between. CDR3 size: 15 residues. The germline CDR1 and CDR2 sequences are KGHSH and LQKENI. The CDR3 is CASSLGGAQNTEAFF. The CDR3 nucleotides read TGTGCCAGCTCACTGGGAGGAGCCCAGAACACTGAAGCTTTCTTT.

The sample holds many counts of this clonotype. The chain combines TRBV3-1 with TRBJ2-5; 7 bases line up with TRBD2. This CDR3 contains 14 residues. Germline values: CDR1 LGHDT, CDR2 YNNKEL (reference sequence). J was trimmed by 5 bases and V by 3 bases; bases with no gene match: 6. This chain's CDR3 is CASSHGTTAETQYF. The CDR3 DNA follows: TGTGCCAGCAGCCACGGGACTACCGCGGAGACCCAGTACTTC.

This clonotype was found many times. The J gene is TRBJ2-7, the V gene TRBV18, with a possible D match to TRBD1 (6 bases). Per the germline V gene, CDR1 is KGHSH and CDR2 is LQKENI. CDR3 length: 14 amino acids. Trimming removed 3 bases at V and 6 bases at J, with 15 bases between. The CDR3: CASSPTGTWIEQYF. The CDR3 nucleotides are TGTGCCAGCTCACCCACGGGGACATGGATCGAGCAGTACTTC.